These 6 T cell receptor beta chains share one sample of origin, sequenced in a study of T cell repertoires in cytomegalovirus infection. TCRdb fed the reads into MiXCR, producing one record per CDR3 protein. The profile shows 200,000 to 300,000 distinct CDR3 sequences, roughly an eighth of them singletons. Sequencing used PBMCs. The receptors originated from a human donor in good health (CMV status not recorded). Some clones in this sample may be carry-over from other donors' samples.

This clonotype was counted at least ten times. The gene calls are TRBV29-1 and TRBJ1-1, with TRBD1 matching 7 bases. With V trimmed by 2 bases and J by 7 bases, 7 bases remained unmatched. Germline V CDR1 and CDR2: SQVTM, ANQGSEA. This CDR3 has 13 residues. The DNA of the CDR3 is TGCAGCGTTGAAAGGGTGGCAGGGGGTGAAGCTTTCTTT. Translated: CSVERVAGGEAFF. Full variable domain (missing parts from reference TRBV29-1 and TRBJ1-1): SAVISQKPSRDICQRGTSLTIQCQVDSQVTMMFWYRQQPGQSLTLIATANQGSEATYESGFVIDKFPISRPNLTFSTLTVSNMSPEDSSIYLCSVERVAGGEAFFGQGTRLTVV.

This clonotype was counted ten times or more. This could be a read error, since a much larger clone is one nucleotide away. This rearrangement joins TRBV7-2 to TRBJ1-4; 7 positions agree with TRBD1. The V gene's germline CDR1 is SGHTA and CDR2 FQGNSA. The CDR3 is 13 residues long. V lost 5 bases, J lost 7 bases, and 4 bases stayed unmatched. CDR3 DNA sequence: TGTGCCAGCAGCCCCGGACAGGCTGAAAAACTGTTTTTT. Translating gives CASSPGQAEKLFF.

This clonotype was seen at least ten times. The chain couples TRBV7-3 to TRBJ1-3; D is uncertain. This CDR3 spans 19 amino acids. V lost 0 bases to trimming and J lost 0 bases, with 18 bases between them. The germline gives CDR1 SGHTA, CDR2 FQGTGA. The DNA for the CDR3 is TGTGCCAGCAGCTTAACGGCAACATTGGGAGCACGCTCTGGAAACACCATATATTTT. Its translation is CASSLTATLGARSGNTIYF. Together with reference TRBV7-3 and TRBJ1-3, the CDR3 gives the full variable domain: GAGVSQTPSNKVTEKGKYVELRCDPISGHTALYWYRQSLGQGPEFLIYFQGTGAADDSGLPNDRFFAVRPEGSVSTLKIQRTERGDSAVYLCASSLTATLGARSGNTIYFGEGSWLTVV.

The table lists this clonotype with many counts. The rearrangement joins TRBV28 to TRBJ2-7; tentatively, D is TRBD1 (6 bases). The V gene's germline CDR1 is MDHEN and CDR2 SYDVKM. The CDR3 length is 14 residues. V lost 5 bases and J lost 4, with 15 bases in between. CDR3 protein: CASSPPQGRYEQYF. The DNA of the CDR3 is TGTGCCAGCAGTCCCCCCCAGGGGCGGTACGAGCAGTACTTC. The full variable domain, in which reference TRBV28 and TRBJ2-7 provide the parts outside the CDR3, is DVKVTQSSRYLVKRTGEKVFLECVQDMDHENMFWYRQDPGLGLRLIYFSYDVKMKEKGDIPEGYSVSREKKERFSLILESASTNQTSMYLCASSPPQGRYEQYFGPGTRLTVT.

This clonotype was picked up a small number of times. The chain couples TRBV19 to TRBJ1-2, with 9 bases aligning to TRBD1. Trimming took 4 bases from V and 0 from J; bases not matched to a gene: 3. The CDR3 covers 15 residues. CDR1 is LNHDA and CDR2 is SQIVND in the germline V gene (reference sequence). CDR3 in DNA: TGTGCCAGTAGTACGGACAGGGGATCTAACTATGGCTACACCTTC. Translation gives CASSTDRGSNYGYTF.

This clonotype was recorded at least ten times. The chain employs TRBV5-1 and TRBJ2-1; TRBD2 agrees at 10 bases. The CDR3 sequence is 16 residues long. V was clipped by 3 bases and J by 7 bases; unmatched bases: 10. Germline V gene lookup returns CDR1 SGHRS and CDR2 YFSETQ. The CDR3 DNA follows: TGCGCCAGCAGCTCCTCAGCGGGAGGGCCTAGAAATGAGCAGTTCTTC. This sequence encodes CASSSSAGGPRNEQFF.